The present entry profiles one TCR beta chain with its context. The antigen is undetermined. This sample is part of a study of Ad26.COV2.S vaccination and SARS-CoV-2 variants. Study-level findings and limits: The TCR breadth and depth analyses may have understated or missed part of the total T cell responses. Spike-specific responses of CD8+ and CD4+ T cells were reported to display substantial breadth after vaccination. Breadth of non-spike TCRs did not differ between vaccinees and placebo recipients.

The assay was immunoSEQ multiplex PCR, and TCRdb's table has in-frame clones only and misses some. The sample contains around 350,000 clones, just over 90% of which appear only once. Germline V lookup: CDR1 DFQATT, CDR2 SNEGSKA (reference sequence). This CDR3 region has 12 residues. The V end lost 3 bases, the J end lost 2 bases, and 7 bases lay between the germline ends. V and J are TRBV20-1 and TRBJ1-2; D possibly corresponds to TRBD1 (5 bases). The sample consisted of peripheral blood, taken after recovery from COVID-19. This clonotype originated in a human donor who had recovered from COVID-19. The CDR3: CSASQGNYGYTF. The CDR3, as DNA: TGCAGTGCTAGTCAGGGAAACTATGGCTACACCTTC.